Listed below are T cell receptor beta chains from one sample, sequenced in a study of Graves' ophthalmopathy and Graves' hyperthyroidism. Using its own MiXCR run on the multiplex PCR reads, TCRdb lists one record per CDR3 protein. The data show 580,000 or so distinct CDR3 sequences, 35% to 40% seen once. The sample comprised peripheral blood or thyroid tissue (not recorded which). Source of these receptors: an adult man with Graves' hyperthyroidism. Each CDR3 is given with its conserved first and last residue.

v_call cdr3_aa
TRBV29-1 CSVRDGDTEAFF
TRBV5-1 CASSPGGGPGELFF
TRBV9 CASSESGTDQPQHF
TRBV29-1 CSVETGKGGEQYF
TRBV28 CASSLWSSQGGNGYTF
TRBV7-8 CASTGGPGVSSYEQYF
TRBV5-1 CASSLAGQASYEQYF
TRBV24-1 CATSDSRLAGGTDTQYF
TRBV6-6 CASSSGQGQAQHF
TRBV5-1 CASSFGAGQETQYF